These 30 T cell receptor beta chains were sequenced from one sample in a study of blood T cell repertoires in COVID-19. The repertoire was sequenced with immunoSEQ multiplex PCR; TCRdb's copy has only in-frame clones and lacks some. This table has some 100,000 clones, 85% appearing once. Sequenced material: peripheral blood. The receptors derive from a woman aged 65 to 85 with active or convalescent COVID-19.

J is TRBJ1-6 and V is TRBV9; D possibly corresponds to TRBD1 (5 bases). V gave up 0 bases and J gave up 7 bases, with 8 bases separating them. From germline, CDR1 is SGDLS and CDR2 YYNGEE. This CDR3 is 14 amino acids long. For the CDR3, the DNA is TGTGCCAGCAGCGTAGGACAGAGGAATTCACCCCTCCACTTT. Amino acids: CASSVGQRNSPLHF.

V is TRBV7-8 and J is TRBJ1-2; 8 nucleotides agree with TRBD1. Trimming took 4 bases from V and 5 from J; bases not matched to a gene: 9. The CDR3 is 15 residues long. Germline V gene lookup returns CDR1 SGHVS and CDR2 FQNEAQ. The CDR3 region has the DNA TGTGCCAGCAGCTCAGGGGCCGGGACAGGATATGGCTACACCTTC. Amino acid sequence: CASSSGAGTGYGYTF.

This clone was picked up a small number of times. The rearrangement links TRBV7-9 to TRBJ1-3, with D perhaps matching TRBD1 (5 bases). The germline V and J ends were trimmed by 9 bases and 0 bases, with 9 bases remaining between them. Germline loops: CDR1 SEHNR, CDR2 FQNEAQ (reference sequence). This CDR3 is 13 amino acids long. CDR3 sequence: CASPQDSGNTIYF. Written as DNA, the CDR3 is TGTGCCAGTCCACAGGACTCTGGAAACACCATATATTTT.

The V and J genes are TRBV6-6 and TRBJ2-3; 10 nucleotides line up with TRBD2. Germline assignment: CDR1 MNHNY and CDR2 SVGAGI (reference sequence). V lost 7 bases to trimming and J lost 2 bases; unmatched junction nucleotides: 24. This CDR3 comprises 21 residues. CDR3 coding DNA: TGTGCCAGCATTCGCTCCTTGGCCCGTACTAGCGGGGTAACTCCCACAGATACGCAGTATTTT. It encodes CASIRSLARTSGVTPTDTQYF.

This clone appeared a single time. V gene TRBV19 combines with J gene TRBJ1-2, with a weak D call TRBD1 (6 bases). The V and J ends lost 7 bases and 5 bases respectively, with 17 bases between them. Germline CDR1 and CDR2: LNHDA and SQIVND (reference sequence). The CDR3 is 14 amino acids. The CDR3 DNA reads TGTGCCAGTATTGATAGGGACAACGAATATGGCTACACCTTC. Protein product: CASIDRDNEYGYTF.

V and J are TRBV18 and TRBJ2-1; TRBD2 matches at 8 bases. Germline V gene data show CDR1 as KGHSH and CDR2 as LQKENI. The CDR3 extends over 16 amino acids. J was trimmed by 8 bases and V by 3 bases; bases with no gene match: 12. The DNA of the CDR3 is TGTGCCAGCTCACCCCCCGGGACTAGGGGTAGGGATGAGCAGTTCTTC. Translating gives CASSPPGTRGRDEQFF.

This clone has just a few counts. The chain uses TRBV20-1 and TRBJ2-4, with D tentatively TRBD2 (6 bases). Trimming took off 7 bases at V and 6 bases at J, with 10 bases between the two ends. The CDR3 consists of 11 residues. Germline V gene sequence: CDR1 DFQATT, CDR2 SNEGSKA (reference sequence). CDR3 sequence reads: CSVVGGNIQYF. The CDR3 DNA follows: TGCAGTGTGGTGGGGGGAAACATTCAGTACTTC.

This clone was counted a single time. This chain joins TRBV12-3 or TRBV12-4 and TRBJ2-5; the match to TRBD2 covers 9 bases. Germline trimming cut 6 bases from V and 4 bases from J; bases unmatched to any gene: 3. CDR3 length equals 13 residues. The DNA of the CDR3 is TGTGCCAGCAGCTTGACTAGCGGAGAGACCCAGTACTTC. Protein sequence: CASSLTSGETQYF.

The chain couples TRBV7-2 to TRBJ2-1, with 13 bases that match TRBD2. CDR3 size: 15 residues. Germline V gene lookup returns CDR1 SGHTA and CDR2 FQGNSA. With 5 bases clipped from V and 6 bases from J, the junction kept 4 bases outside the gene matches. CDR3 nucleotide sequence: TGTGCCAGCAGCGACCGGACTAGCGGGAGCAATGAGCAGTTCTTC. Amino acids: CASSDRTSGSNEQFF.

The CDR3, as DNA: TGCGCCAGCAGCGGGGGACAGAGCTCCTATAATTCACCCCTCCACTTT. Its translation is CASSGGQSSYNSPLHF. The V gene is TRBV5-1, the J gene TRBJ1-6, with 7 bases fitting TRBD1. The CDR3 loop spans 16 amino acids. Germline values: CDR1 SGHRS, CDR2 YFSETQ. J was trimmed by 0 bases and V by 4 bases; bases with no gene match: 4.

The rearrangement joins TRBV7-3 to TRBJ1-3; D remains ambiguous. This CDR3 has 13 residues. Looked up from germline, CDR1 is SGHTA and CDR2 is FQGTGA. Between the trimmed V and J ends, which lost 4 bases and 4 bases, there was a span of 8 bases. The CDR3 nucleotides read TGTGCCAGCAGCTCGCACAAAGGAAACACCATATATTTT. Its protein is CASSSHKGNTIYF.

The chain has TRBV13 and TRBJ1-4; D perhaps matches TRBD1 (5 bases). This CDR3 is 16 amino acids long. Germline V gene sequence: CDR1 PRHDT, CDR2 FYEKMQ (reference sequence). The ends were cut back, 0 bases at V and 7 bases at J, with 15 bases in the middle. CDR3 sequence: CASSLGRGGVGEKLFF. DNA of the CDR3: TGTGCCAGCAGCTTAGGCCGTGGGGGGGTAGGTGAAAAACTGTTTTTT.

The CDR3 loop is CASSLFRGENTEAFF. DNA for the CDR3: TGTGCCAGCAGCTTATTTAGGGGCGAAAACACTGAAGCTTTCTTT. The chain links TRBV7-6 to TRBJ1-1; possible D gene TRBD1, 5 bases. Between the trimmed V and J ends, which lost 2 bases and 2 bases, there was a span of 12 bases. CDR1 is SGHVS and CDR2 is FNYEAQ in the germline V gene. The CDR3 runs to 15 residues.

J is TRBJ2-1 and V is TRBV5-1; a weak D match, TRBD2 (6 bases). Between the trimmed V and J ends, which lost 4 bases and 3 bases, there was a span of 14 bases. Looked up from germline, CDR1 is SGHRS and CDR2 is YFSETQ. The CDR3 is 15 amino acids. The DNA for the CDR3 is TGCGCCAGCAGCCCCGGGGTGGGGGGCTACAATGAGCAGTTCTTC. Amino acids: CASSPGVGGYNEQFF.

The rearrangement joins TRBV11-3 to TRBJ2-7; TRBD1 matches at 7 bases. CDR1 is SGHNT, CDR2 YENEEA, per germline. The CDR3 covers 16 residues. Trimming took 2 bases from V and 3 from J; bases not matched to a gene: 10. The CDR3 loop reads CASSLNGLGDSYEQYF. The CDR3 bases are TGTGCCAGCAGCTTAAACGGTCTAGGGGACAGCTACGAGCAGTACTTC.

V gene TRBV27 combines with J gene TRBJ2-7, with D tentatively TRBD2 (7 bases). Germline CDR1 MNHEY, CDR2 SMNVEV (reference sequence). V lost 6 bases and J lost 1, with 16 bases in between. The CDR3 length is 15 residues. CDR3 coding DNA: TGTGCCAGCAGCGTGGCGGGGGCGGTTTCCTACGAGCAGTACTTC. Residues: CASSVAGAVSYEQYF.

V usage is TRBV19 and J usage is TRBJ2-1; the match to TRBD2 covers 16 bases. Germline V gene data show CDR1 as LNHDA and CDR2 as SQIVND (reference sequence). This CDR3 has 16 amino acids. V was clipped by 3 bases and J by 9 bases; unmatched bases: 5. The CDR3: CASSMGLAGGRVEQFF. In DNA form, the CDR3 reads TGTGCCAGTAGTATGGGACTAGCGGGAGGGCGCGTTGAGCAGTTCTTC.

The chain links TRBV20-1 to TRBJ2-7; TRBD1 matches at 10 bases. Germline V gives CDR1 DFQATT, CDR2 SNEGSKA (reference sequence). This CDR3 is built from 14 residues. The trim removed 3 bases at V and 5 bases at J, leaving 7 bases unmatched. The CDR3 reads CSASGGQGSNEQYF. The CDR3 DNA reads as TGCAGTGCTAGTGGGGGACAGGGGTCCAACGAGCAGTACTTC.

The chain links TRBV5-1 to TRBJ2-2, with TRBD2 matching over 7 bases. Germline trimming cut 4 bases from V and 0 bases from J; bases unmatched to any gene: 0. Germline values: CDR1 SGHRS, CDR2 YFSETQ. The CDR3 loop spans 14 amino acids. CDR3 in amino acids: CASSGTTNTGELFF. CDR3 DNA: TGCGCCAGCAGCGGGACTACGAACACCGGGGAGCTGTTTTTT.

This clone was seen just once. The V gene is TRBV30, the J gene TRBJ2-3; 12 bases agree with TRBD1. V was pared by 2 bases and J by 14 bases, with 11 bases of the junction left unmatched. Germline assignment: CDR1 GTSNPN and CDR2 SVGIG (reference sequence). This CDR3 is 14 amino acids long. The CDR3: CAWSYPGTGGRTYF. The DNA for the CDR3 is TGTGCCTGGAGTTATCCCGGGACAGGGGGCAGGACGTATTTT.

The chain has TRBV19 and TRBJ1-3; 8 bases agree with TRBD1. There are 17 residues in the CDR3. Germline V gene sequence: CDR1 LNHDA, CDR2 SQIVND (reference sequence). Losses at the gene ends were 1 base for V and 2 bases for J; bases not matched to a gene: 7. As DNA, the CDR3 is TGTGCCAGTAGTATAGTCCGGACAGGGTCTACTGGAAACACCATATATTTT. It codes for CASSIVRTGSTGNTIYF.

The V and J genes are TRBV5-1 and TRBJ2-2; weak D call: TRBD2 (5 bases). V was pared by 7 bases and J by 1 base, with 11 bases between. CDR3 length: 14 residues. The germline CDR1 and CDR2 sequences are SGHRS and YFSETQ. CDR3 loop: CASGETVNTGELFF. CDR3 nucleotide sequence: TGCGCCAGCGGGGAGACGGTGAACACCGGGGAGCTGTTTTTT.

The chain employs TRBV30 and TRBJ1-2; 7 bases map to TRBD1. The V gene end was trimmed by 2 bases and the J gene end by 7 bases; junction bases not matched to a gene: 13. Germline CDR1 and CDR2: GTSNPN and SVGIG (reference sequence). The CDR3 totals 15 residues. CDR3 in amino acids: CAWSLGQDFLGGYTF. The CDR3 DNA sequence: TGTGCCTGGAGTCTTGGACAGGACTTCCTTGGTGGCTACACCTTC. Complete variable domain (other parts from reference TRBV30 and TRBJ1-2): SQTIHQWPATLVQPVGSPLSLECTVEGTSNPNLYWYRQAAGRGLQLLFYSVGIGQISSEVPQNLSASRPQDRQFILSSKKLLLSDSGFYLCAWSLGQDFLGGYTFGSGTRLTVV.

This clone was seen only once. CDR3 in amino acids: CASRRGKGNTIYF. Here the CDR3 DNA reads TGTGCCAGCAGACGAGGGAAGGGAAACACCATATATTTT. V usage is TRBV6-5 and J usage is TRBJ1-3; D gene unclear. The CDR3 totals 13 residues. Germline-derived CDR1 and CDR2 are MNHEY and SVGAGI. Deletions cut 6 bases from V and 4 bases from J, with 10 bases between.

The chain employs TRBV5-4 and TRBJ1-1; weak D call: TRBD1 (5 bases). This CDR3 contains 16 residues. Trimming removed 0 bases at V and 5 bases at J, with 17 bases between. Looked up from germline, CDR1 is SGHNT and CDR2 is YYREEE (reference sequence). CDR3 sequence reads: CASSLGGVGRKTEAFF. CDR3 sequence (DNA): TGTGCCAGCAGCTTGGGGGGGGTTGGCAGAAAGACTGAAGCTTTCTTT.

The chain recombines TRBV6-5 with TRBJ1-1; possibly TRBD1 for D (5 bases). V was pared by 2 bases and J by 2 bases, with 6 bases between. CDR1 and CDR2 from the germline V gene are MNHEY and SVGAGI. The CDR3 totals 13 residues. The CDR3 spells CASSYDRNTEAFF. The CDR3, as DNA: TGTGCCAGCAGTTACGACAGAAACACTGAAGCTTTCTTT.

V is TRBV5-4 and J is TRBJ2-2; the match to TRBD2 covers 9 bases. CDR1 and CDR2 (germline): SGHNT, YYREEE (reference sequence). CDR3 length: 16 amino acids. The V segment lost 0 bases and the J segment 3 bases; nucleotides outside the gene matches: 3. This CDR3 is CASSLGLAGYTGELFF. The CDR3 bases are TGTGCCAGCAGCTTGGGGCTAGCGGGGTACACCGGGGAGCTGTTTTTT. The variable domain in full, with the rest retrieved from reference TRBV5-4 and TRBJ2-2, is ETGVTQSPTHLIKTRGQQVTLRCSSQSGHNTVSWYQQALGQGPQFIFQYYREEENGRGNFPPRFSGLQFPNYSSELNVNALELDDSALYLCASSLGLAGYTGELFFGEGSRLTVL.

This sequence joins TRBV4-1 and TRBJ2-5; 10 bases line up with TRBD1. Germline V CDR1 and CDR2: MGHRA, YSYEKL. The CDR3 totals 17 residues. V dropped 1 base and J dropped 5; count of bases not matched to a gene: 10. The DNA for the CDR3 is TGCGCCAGCAGCCAAGCTCCGACAGGGGGCGGTTATGAGACCCAGTACTTC. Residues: CASSQAPTGGGYETQYF.

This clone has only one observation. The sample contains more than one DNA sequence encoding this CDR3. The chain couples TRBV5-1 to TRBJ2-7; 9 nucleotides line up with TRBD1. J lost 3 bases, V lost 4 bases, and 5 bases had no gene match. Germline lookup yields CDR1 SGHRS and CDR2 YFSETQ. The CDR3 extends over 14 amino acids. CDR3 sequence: CASSLGQGGYEQYF. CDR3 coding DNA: TGCGCCAGCAGCCTGGGACAGGGTGGCTACGAGCAGTACTTC.

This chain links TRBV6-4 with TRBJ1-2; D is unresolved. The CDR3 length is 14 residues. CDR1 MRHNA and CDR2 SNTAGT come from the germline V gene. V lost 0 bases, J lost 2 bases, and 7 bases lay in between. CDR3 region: CASSDSHRNYGYTF. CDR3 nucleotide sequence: TGTGCCAGCAGTGACTCGCACAGAAACTATGGCTACACCTTC.